This TCR beta chain derives from a study of T cell responses to AZD1222 COVID-19 vaccine (dated by TCRdb to the early 2020s). Regarding the complete study: AZD1222 recipients whose second dose came at about 4 weeks and those whose second dose came at about 12 weeks were combined into one group, since spike-specific TCR depth and breadth did not differ between the two schedules. TCR sequencing was performed for fewer than 250 trial participants, of whom about 200 were given two doses of AZD1222 and around 25 were given two doses of MenACWY control vaccine. Enrollment into the trials was organized by age into subgroups of 18-55, 56-69 and 70-plus years, and those subgroups contained roughly 150, 30 and 60 TCR-sequenced participants, respectively. The research as a whole found: Vaccine-associated CD4 TCRs spanned the whole spike protein, with dominant responses in regions 160-218 and 743-854. Because no day 14 peak-response samples were available, the repertoires could be characterized only after the peak T cell response. A significant rise in spike-specific TCR breadth and depth was observed after two AZD1222 doses relative to day 0 and relative to MenACWY recipients. Participants were mostly white British and included more females than males, and it was suggested by the authors that clonal diversity may have been underestimated. Conclusions about previously exposed vaccinees are limited because only a handful of AZD1222 recipients were SARS-CoV-2 seropositive at baseline. Nearly half of unique spike-specific TCRs reportedly recognized epitopes outside regions mutated in the B.1.351 and B.1.1.7 variants. The 56-69-year group was small, and its depth increase did not reach significance, likely because of low power.

In the paper's terms, the time point label means: baseline before first vaccination. Vaccinee samples came from UK trials COV001 and COV002, including a single-blind randomized controlled phase 2/3 trial of AZD1222 (ChAdOx1 nCoV-19) in healthy adults. Trial participant PBMC samples were collected at day 0 and day 28 after the second dose for TCRbeta chain sequencing. This clone was found once. There is no known antigen for this receptor. No much larger clone exists at a distance of one base, and base qualities are not known. The CDR3 regions of human TCRbeta chains were analyzed by immunosequencing. As for the authors' bioinformatics: Repertoire TCRs were checked for matches against a reference library of SARS-CoV-2-specific TCRs that had been generated using the MIRA antigen-specificity platform. Breadth was defined as the fraction of unique TCRs that were SARS-CoV-2-associated, and depth was defined as the fraction of total T cells that were SARS-CoV-2-associated. Using the MIRA data, every spike-specific TCR was mapped to the spike region that the TCR reacted to and assigned to either a CD4 or a CD8 class. Log10-transformed breadth and depth values were compared by one-way ANOVA with Sidak's multiple comparisons tests. This is the immuneACCESS table as TCRdb keeps it, with only in-frame sequences that have V and J called. A part of the clones is gone; compared with another copy, unresolved V genes explain less than half, and the rest is unexplained. For V, J and clone size, that table is used; D and trimming come from the DNA. The sample table contains around 140,000 clones; only one count was recorded for 70% to 90% of them. The ten largest make up 4.5% to 6.5% of the sample.

This receptor was taken from an adult in good health. Sequencing used peripheral blood, obtained on day 0 of AZD1222 vaccination.

The sequenced DNA is TGTGCCTGGAGAGGAGGGTTGAACACTGAAGCTTTCTTT. Translated, it gives CAWRGGLNTEAFF. The rearranged chain carries TRBV30 and TRBJ1-1; the D segment cannot be called with confidence. Trimming removed 3 bases from V and 0 bases from J, leaving 8 bases between the germline ends. There are 13 amino acids in the CDR3, from cysteine to phenylalanine inclusive. Of all the DNA, just the CDR3 is kept, 39 bases in frame from base 1. From a lookup of the germline V gene (reference sequence), CDR1 and CDR2 are GTSNPN and SVGIG.